Each of the 30 T cell receptor beta chains below was sequenced from the same sample in a study of STAT5B mutations in CD4+ large granular lymphocyte leukemia. Sequencing used immunoSEQ multiplex PCR; TCRdb keeps in-frame clones, though not all of them. In the table there are fewer than 35,000 clones, about 78% of which are singletons. Input material: CD4+ T cells from blood buffy coats. The receptors stem from a human donor in good health.

The chain recombines TRBV18 with TRBJ1-4; unclear D gene. V was cut by 4 bases and J by 0 bases, with 3 bases left in between. Looked up from germline, CDR1 is KGHSH and CDR2 is LQKENI. The CDR3 extends over 13 amino acids. CDR3 coding DNA: TGTGCCAGCTCACGGTCAACTAATGAAAAACTGTTTTTT. Translation gives CASSRSTNEKLFF. The full variable domain, its missing parts supplied by reference TRBV18 and TRBJ1-4, is NAGVMQNPRHLVRRRGQEARLRCSPMKGHSHVYWYRQLPEEGLKFMVYLQKENIIDESGMPKERFSAEFPKEGPSILRIQQVVRGDSAAYFCASSRSTNEKLFFGSGTQLSVL.

This sequence joins TRBV30 and TRBJ1-4; D unresolved. The germline V and J ends were trimmed by 3 bases and 7 bases, with 12 bases remaining between them. The germline CDR1 and CDR2 sequences are GTSNPN and SVGIG (reference sequence). The CDR3 runs 13 residues. The CDR3 sequence: CAWSGGPGEKLFF. CDR3 bases: TGTGCCTGGAGCGGTGGCCCGGGTGAAAAACTGTTTTTT. Full variable domain (rest looked up from reference TRBV30 and TRBJ1-4): SQTIHQWPATLVQPVGSPLSLECTVEGTSNPNLYWYRQAAGRGLQLLFYSVGIGQISSEVPQNLSASRPQDRQFILSSKKLLLSDSGFYLCAWSGGPGEKLFFGSGTQLSVL.

This clone is a singleton in its sample. The chain has TRBV10-2 and TRBJ2-7; D is perhaps TRBD1 or TRBD2 (5 bases each). CDR3 length equals 13 residues. Germline loops: CDR1 WSHSY, CDR2 SAAADI. The V end lost 3 bases, the J end lost 7 bases, and 13 bases lay between the germline ends. CDR3 DNA sequence: TGCGCCAGCAGTGAACCGGGACGTAGTGAGCAGTACTTC. This translates into CASSEPGRSEQYF.

The chain combines TRBV5-5 with TRBJ1-1; no definite D call. Germline-derived CDR1 and CDR2 are SGHKS and YYEKEE (reference sequence). CDR3 size: 15 residues. Deletions cut 2 bases from V and 4 bases from J, with 15 bases between. The CDR3 region has the DNA TGTGCCAGCAGCTTTAAGTCAGGTGTAGGCACTGAAGCTTTCTTT. Translated, it gives CASSFKSGVGTEAFF. Based on the CDR3 plus reference TRBV5-5 and TRBJ1-1, the full variable domain is DAGVTQSPTHLIKTRGQQVTLRCSPISGHKSVSWYQQVLGQGPQFIFQYYEKEERGRGNFPDRFSARQFPNYSSELNVNALLLGDSALYLCASSFKSGVGTEAFFGQGTRLTVV.

The chain employs TRBV5-1 and TRBJ2-2; TRBD2 matches at 9 bases. The CDR3 contains 17 residues. The J segment lost 2 bases and the V segment lost 0 bases, leaving 5 bases of the junction unmatched. Per the germline V gene, CDR1 is SGHRS and CDR2 is YFSETQ. CDR3: CASSLVPSGVNTGELFF. The DNA for the CDR3 is TGCGCCAGCAGCTTGGTTCCTAGCGGGGTAAACACCGGGGAGCTGTTTTTT.

The chain combines TRBV30 with TRBJ1-2; D possibly corresponds to TRBD1 (5 bases). This CDR3 has 15 residues. The germline CDR1 and CDR2 sequences are GTSNPN and SVGIG (reference sequence). V lost 1 base and J lost 5, with 17 bases in between. The CDR3 coding sequence is TGTGCCTGGAGTGCCCTCCCCCTCGACAGTTATGGCTACACCTTC. It translates to CAWSALPLDSYGYTF.

The V gene is TRBV28, the J gene TRBJ2-6, with D perhaps TRBD1 or TRBD2 (6 bases each). V lost 5 bases to trimming and J lost 4 bases, with 15 bases between them. The CDR3 length is 16 residues. Germline V gene lookup returns CDR1 MDHEN and CDR2 SYDVKM. CDR3 residues: CASSPTGALGANVLTF. The CDR3 region has the DNA TGTGCCAGCAGTCCCACGGGGGCGCTAGGGGCCAACGTCCTGACTTTC.

The chain links TRBV9 to TRBJ2-7, with 10 bases aligning to TRBD1. CDR1 and CDR2 (germline): SGDLS, YYNGEE. The length of the CDR3 is 16 residues. V shed 0 bases and J 6 bases; nucleotides not matched to a gene: 9. CDR3 residues: CASSVGQGAMRGEQYF. The CDR3 DNA reads as TGTGCCAGCAGCGTAGGACAGGGGGCTATGAGGGGCGAGCAGTACTTC.

This sequence joins TRBV7-9 and TRBJ1-2; a possible D gene is TRBD1 (5 bases). V was clipped by 5 bases and J by 6 bases, with 16 bases between them. Per germline, CDR1 SEHNR and CDR2 FQNEAQ (reference sequence). This CDR3 has 14 amino acids. Here the CDR3 reads CASSPDVGGNGYTF. DNA for the CDR3: TGTGCCAGCAGCCCCGATGTGGGGGGGAATGGCTACACCTTC.

The chain has TRBV7-2 and TRBJ1-1; D unclear. CDR1 and CDR2 (germline): SGHTA, FQGNSA. V gave up 7 bases and J gave up 4 bases, with 13 bases separating them. This CDR3 spans 13 amino acids. The CDR3 loop reads CASTANWGTEAFF. The CDR3 DNA reads TGTGCCAGCACCGCGAACTGGGGCACTGAAGCTTTCTTT.

This clone has only one observation. This chain links TRBV11-3 with TRBJ2-2, with D perhaps TRBD1 (6 bases). This CDR3 comprises 16 residues. Trimming left V 5 bases short and J 1 base short, with 14 bases between. Germline V CDR1 and CDR2: SGHNT, YENEEA. The CDR3 is CASSERRTENTGELFF. CDR3 DNA sequence: TGTGCCAGCAGCGAGCGTAGGACAGAGAACACCGGGGAGCTGTTTTTT.

V is TRBV6-6 and J is TRBJ2-7; tentative D call: TRBD2 (6 bases). The CDR3 covers 13 residues. In germline, CDR1 is MNHNY, CDR2 SVGAGI (reference sequence). V lost 6 bases and J 0 bases, leaving 9 bases between the germline ends. Written as DNA, the CDR3 is TGTGCCAGCAGGGGGGACTTCTCCTACGAGCAGTACTTC. Translating gives CASRGDFSYEQYF.

This chain links TRBV19 with TRBJ1-3; 7 nucleotides align to TRBD1. The germline V gene has CDR1 LNHDA and CDR2 SQIVND (reference sequence). The CDR3 has 15 residues. With 7 bases clipped from V and 0 bases from J, the junction kept 6 bases outside the gene matches. This CDR3 reads CASTRDRDSGNTIYF. In DNA form, the CDR3 reads TGTGCCAGTACGAGGGACAGAGACTCTGGAAACACCATATATTTT.

This rearrangement joins TRBV7-9 to TRBJ2-3; possible D gene TRBD1, 6 bases. Germline-derived CDR1 and CDR2 are SEHNR and FQNEAQ (reference sequence). V lost 4 bases and J lost 7, with 9 bases in between. The CDR3 spans 12 residues. This CDR3 reads CASSSQGYTQYF. CDR3 coding DNA: TGTGCCAGCAGCTCACAGGGATATACGCAGTATTTT.

The chain recombines TRBV28 with TRBJ2-5; 11 bases are shared with TRBD1. With 4 bases clipped from V and 4 bases from J, the junction kept 5 bases outside the gene matches. The CDR3 is made up of 15 amino acids. Germline CDR1 MDHEN, CDR2 SYDVKM. As DNA, the CDR3 is TGTGCCAGCAGTTCAGCCGGGACAGGGGGAGAGACCCAGTACTTC. Protein: CASSSAGTGGETQYF. Full variable domain (rest looked up from reference TRBV28 and TRBJ2-5): DVKVTQSSRYLVKRTGEKVFLECVQDMDHENMFWYRQDPGLGLRLIYFSYDVKMKEKGDIPEGYSVSREKKERFSLILESASTNQTSMYLCASSSAGTGGETQYFGPGTRLLVL.

The chain couples TRBV6-1 to TRBJ1-2, with D uncertain. Between the trimmed V and J ends, which lost 9 bases and 1 base, there was a span of 9 bases. CDR1 is MNHNS and CDR2 is SASEGT in the germline V gene. The CDR3 is made up of 12 amino acids. The CDR3 nucleotides are TGTGCCAGAACACAGAATAACTATGGCTACACCTTC. Its protein is CARTQNNYGYTF.

V and J are TRBV6-1 and TRBJ1-1; no definite D call. Between the trimmed V and J ends, which lost 10 bases and 0 bases, there was a span of 15 bases. Germline loops: CDR1 MNHNS, CDR2 SASEGT. The CDR3 totals 14 residues. The CDR3 nucleotides read TGTGCCACTCAAGGGCCGACGATGAACACTGAAGCTTTCTTT. Its protein is CATQGPTMNTEAFF.

The chain has TRBV29-1 and TRBJ1-5, with 10 nucleotides matching TRBD1. The junction had 9 bases not matched to a gene; V was cut back by 7 bases and J by 9 bases. Germline lookup yields CDR1 SQVTM and CDR2 ANQGSEA. The CDR3 contains 13 residues. The CDR3 region is CSAGTGEKGPQHF. CDR3 nucleotides: TGCAGCGCCGGGACAGGGGAGAAGGGGCCCCAGCATTTT.

The chain is built from TRBV19 and TRBJ1-5, with a tentative D call TRBD1 (6 bases). The length of the CDR3 is 15 residues. The V gene's germline CDR1 is LNHDA and CDR2 SQIVND (reference sequence). Trimming left V 1 base short and J 1 base short, with 8 bases between. The CDR3 region is CASSIAGESNQPQHF. For the CDR3, the DNA is TGTGCCAGTAGTATAGCAGGGGAAAGCAATCAGCCCCAGCATTTT. Using reference TRBV19 and TRBJ1-5 for the parts outside the CDR3, the full variable domain is DGGITQSPKYLFRKEGQNVTLSCEQNLNHDAMYWYRQDPGQGLRLIYYSQIVNDFQKGDIAEGYSVSREKKESFPLTVTSAQKNPTAFYLCASSIAGESNQPQHFGDGTRLSIL.

This clone was counted between two and nine times. The J gene is TRBJ1-1, the V gene TRBV5-1; the D is unclear. The length of the CDR3 is 15 residues. CDR1 is SGHRS, CDR2 YFSETQ, per germline. The ends were cut back, 4 bases at V and 5 bases at J, with 18 bases in the middle. DNA of the CDR3: TGCGCCAGCAGCACACCGACTCTAGGTGGGACTGAAGCTTTCTTT. Its protein product is CASSTPTLGGTEAFF.

The chain uses TRBV7-2 and TRBJ1-1, with D perhaps matching TRBD1 (6 bases). V dropped 5 bases and J dropped 4 bases, with 17 bases sitting between them. Germline V gene sequence: CDR1 SGHTA, CDR2 FQGNSA. The CDR3 has 15 amino acids. The CDR3 loop is CASSLGQGRGTEAFF. The DNA of the CDR3 is TGTGCCAGCAGCCTAGGGCAGGGGAGAGGCACTGAAGCTTTCTTT.

This chain uses TRBV7-7 with TRBJ2-7; TRBD1 is a possible D gene (5 bases). V dropped 1 base and J dropped 6 bases, with 10 bases sitting between them. Looked up from germline, CDR1 is SSHAT and CDR2 is FNYEAQ (reference sequence). There are 13 residues in the CDR3. CDR3 DNA sequence: TGTGCCAGCAGCTTAGAACAGGCTACCGAGCAGTACTTC. Encoded protein: CASSLEQATEQYF. The full variable domain, in which reference TRBV7-7 and TRBJ2-7 provide the parts outside the CDR3, is GAGVSQSPRYKVTKRGQDVTLRCDPISSHATLYWYQQALGQGPEFLTYFNYEAQPDKSGLPSDRFSAERPEGSISTLTIQRTEQRDSAMYRCASSLEQATEQYFGPGTRLTVT.

This chain links TRBV6-1 with TRBJ2-1; TRBD1 matches at 11 bases. Germline loops: CDR1 MNHNS, CDR2 SASEGT. Trimming at V came to 6 bases and at J to 6 bases, leaving 7 bases not matched to a gene. The CDR3 has 15 residues. In DNA form, the CDR3 reads TGTGCCAGCAGGCCGGGACAGGGGGGGGGCAATGAGCAGTTCTTC. Translation: CASRPGQGGGNEQFF.

This clone was found a few times. The CDR3 DNA reads TGCGCCAGCTTTTCTGAAAAACTGTTTTTT. It codes for CASFSEKLFF. The chain has TRBV10-1 and TRBJ1-4; unclear D gene. The CDR3 extends over 10 amino acids. V lost 8 bases and J 7 bases, leaving 5 bases between the germline ends. CDR1 and CDR2 (germline): WNHNN, SYGVQD (reference sequence).

The chain carries TRBV29-1 and TRBJ1-1, with 7 bases that match TRBD1. J lost 0 bases, V lost 7 bases, and 5 bases had no gene match. CDR1 and CDR2 from the germline V gene are SQVTM and ANQGSEA. CDR3 length: 13 amino acids. For the CDR3, the DNA is TGCAGCGGACGGGACAGATTGAACACTGAAGCTTTCTTT. It yields the protein CSGRDRLNTEAFF.

In the case of this clone: A junction boundary mismatches the germline segment, possibly from a read error. Other DNA sequences in the sample encode the same CDR3. V is TRBV5-1 and J is TRBJ2-3, with D unresolved. This CDR3 has 14 residues. Germline V CDR1 and CDR2: SGHRS, YFSETQ. In DNA form, the CDR3 reads TGTGCCAGCAGCTTGGGGATCCGGACAGATACGCAGTATTTT. Amino acids: CASSLGIRTDTQYF.

The chain couples TRBV10-3 to TRBJ2-1; D not certain. The CDR3 contains 15 residues. With 2 bases removed from V and 1 base from J, the gap between germline ends came to 9 bases. Germline V gene sequence: CDR1 ENHRY, CDR2 SYGVKD. CDR3 bases: TGTGCCATCAGTGAGGGGGTTCGGTCCTACAATGAGCAGTTCTTC. It yields the protein CAISEGVRSYNEQFF.

This clone was seen only once. V usage is TRBV5-1 and J usage is TRBJ2-2; 7 bases fit TRBD1. Germline values: CDR1 SGHRS, CDR2 YFSETQ. The V segment lost 4 bases and the J segment 4 bases; nucleotides outside the gene matches: 4. The CDR3 is 14 amino acids. The CDR3 protein is CASSPGTVTGELFF. The CDR3 region has the DNA TGCGCCAGCAGCCCCGGGACAGTCACCGGGGAGCTGTTTTTT. The complete variable domain, with remaining parts taken from reference TRBV5-1 and TRBJ2-2, reads KAGVTQTPRYLIKTRGQQVTLSCSPISGHRSVSWYQQTPGQGLQFLFEYFSETQRNKGNFPGRFSGRQFSNSRSEMNVSTLELGDSALYLCASSPGTVTGELFFGEGSRLTVL.

This sequence joins TRBV7-9 and TRBJ2-7; 9 bases agree with TRBD1. The junction had 8 bases not matched to a gene; V was cut back by 5 bases and J by 3 bases. This CDR3 comprises 15 residues. Germline V CDR1 and CDR2: SEHNR, FQNEAQ (reference sequence). CDR3 DNA sequence: TGTGCCAGCAGCCAGGGACAGGGTACGAACTACGAGCAGTACTTC. This translates into CASSQGQGTNYEQYF.

This sequence joins TRBV6-1 and TRBJ1-5; tentative D call: TRBD1 (5 bases). The ends were cut back, 6 bases at V and 1 base at J, with 13 bases in the middle. This CDR3 is built from 15 residues. Looked up from germline, CDR1 is MNHNS and CDR2 is SASEGT. CDR3 protein: CASRSGHPSNQPQHF. CDR3 in DNA: TGTGCCAGCAGGAGCGGACATCCCAGCAATCAGCCCCAGCATTTT.